This TCR beta chain was sequenced in a study of blood T cell repertoires in COVID-19. Study-wide context: Donors in the United States, Italy and Spain gave samples during acute or convalescent COVID-19.

Using immunoSEQ multiplex PCR, the repertoire was profiled, and TCRdb retains in-frame clones only, with some absent. The table lists 300,000 to 400,000 clones, more than 75% of them singletons. This clone was seen only once. The V end lost 5 bases, the J end lost 5 bases, and 13 bases lay between the germline ends. The CDR3 is made up of 14 amino acids. Germline assignment: CDR1 MNHEY and CDR2 SMNVEV (reference sequence). The chain joins TRBV27 to TRBJ1-5, with D perhaps matching TRBD1 (6 bases). The sequenced material came from peripheral blood. The receptor comes from a woman between 50 and 59 years old with COVID-19, enrolled during active disease. CDR3 nucleotides: TGTGCCAGCAGTGTTGACAGGTACGATCAGCCCCAGCATTTT. Translating gives CASSVDRYDQPQHF.